This paragraph covers one TCR beta chain sequence. In the study's own analysis: From reference gene primer amplification, estimates of nucleated cell counts were derived. Clones were read by immunoSEQ multiplex PCR, and TCRdb kept only the in-frame ones, dropping some. The V and J calls and clone size were taken over from that table, and D and trimming were inferred from the DNA. Of hundreds of thousands of clones in the sample, 85% to 90% are singletons; the top ten hold roughly 8.6%. V lost 6 bases and J 1 base, leaving 13 bases between the germline ends. This CDR3 contains 14 residues. Germline CDR1 is SGHRS and CDR2 is YFSETQ. This entry comes from a study of blood T cell repertoires in COVID-19.

The clonotype was recovered from a man in his forties or fifties who had recovered from COVID-19. The V call is TRBV5-1, the J call TRBJ1-2; tentative D call: TRBD1 (5 bases). Sequences were obtained from PBMCs or T cells enriched from blood (not recorded which). This CDR3 is CASTEGGGNYGYTF. DNA for the CDR3: TGCGCCAGCACCGAAGGCGGGGGTAACTATGGCTACACCTTC.